A single sample is the source of the 5 T cell receptor beta chains below, sequenced in a study of PD-1 blockade in classical Hodgkin lymphoma. Sequencing used immunoSEQ multiplex PCR; TCRdb keeps in-frame clones, though not all of them. The data show 10,000 to 15,000 clones, with 75% to 90% seen just once and 25% held by the top ten. Relapses following autologous stem cell transplantation were seen in all patients, with brentuximab vedotin exposure varying. Sequences were derived from peripheral blood mononuclear cells (PBMCs), sampled at baseline. The origin of the receptors is a human donor with classical Hodgkin lymphoma.

The chain joins TRBV6-1 to TRBJ2-1; maybe TRBD1 (6 bases). The germline V gene encodes CDR1 MNHNS and CDR2 SASEGT. V lost 1 base and J 1 base, leaving 20 bases between the germline ends. The CDR3 totals 19 residues. For the CDR3, the DNA is TGTGCCAGCAGTGAAGGGGTTCCACCTCACAGGGCGTCCTACAATGAGCAGTTCTTC. Its protein product is CASSEGVPPHRASYNEQFF.

The chain joins TRBV7-9 to TRBJ1-6; D is unresolved. CDR1 and CDR2 from the germline V gene are SEHNR and FQNEAQ (reference sequence). The CDR3 has 15 residues. Trimming pared 0 bases from V and 14 bases from J, leaving 17 bases between. In nucleotides, the CDR3 is TGTGCCAGCAGCTTAGCAGGCGGGCCCCGGGTGGCCCTCCACTTT. It is translated as CASSLAGGPRVALHF.

V is TRBV11-2 and J is TRBJ2-1, with D maybe TRBD1 (6 bases). CDR1 SGHAT and CDR2 FQNNGV come from the germline V gene. The ends were cut back, 0 bases at V and 4 bases at J, with 10 bases in the middle. CDR3 length equals 15 residues. CDR3 region: CASSLDGGLYNEQFF. The CDR3, as DNA: TGTGCCAGCAGCTTAGATGGGGGCCTTTACAATGAGCAGTTCTTC.

CDR3 bases: TGTGCCAGCAGCTTAGCGCTAATGGCGGGCACTACCTACGAGCAGTACTTC. It encodes CASSLALMAGTTYEQYF. The chain has TRBV7-9 and TRBJ2-7; a possible D gene is TRBD2 (5 bases). In germline, CDR1 is SEHNR, CDR2 FQNEAQ (reference sequence). V gave up 0 bases and J gave up 2 bases, with 17 bases separating them. This CDR3 has 17 amino acids.

V usage is TRBV15 and J usage is TRBJ1-1; 11 bases are shared with TRBD1. The germline V gene encodes CDR1 LNHNV and CDR2 YYDKDF (reference sequence). V shed 1 base, J shed 5 bases, and the junction held 3 bases outside the gene matches. The CDR3 sequence is 15 residues long. The CDR3 spells CATSRVGQGETEAFF. The DNA for the CDR3 is TGTGCCACCAGCAGAGTGGGACAGGGGGAAACTGAAGCTTTCTTT.